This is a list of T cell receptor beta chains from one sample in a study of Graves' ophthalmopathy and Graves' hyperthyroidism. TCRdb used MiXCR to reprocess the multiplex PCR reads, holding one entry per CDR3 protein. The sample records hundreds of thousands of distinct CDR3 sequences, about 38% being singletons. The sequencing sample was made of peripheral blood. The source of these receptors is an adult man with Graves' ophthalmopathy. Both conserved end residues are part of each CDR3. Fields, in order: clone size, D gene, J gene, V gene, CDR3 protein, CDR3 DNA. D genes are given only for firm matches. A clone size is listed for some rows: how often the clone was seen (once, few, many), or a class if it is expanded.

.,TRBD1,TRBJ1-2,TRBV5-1,CASSTGTTFYGYTF,TGCGCCAGTTCGACAGGGACTACATTCTATGGCTACACCTTC
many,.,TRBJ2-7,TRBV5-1,CASSGGITLEQYF,TGCGCCAGCAGCGGCGGGATTACCCTCGAGCAGTACTTC
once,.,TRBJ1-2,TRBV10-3,CAISSAGRDTFYGYTF,TGTGCCATCAGTTCTGCCGGACGGGATACCTTCTATGGCTACACCTTC
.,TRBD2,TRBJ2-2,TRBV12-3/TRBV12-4,CASSFGTSYNTGELFF,TGTGCCAGCAGTTTTGGGACTAGCTACAACACCGGGGAGCTGTTTTTT
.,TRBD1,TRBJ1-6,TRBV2,CASSVGQGANSPLHF,TGTGCCAGCAGTGTCGGACAGGGGGCCAATTCACCCCTCCACTTT
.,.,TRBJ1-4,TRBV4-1,CASSQRRGRGEKLFF,TGCGCCAGCAGCCAACGGCGCGGGAGGGGTGAAAAACTGTTTTTT
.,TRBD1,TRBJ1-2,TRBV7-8,CASRGWDRGTAGYTF,TGTGCCAGCAGAGGATGGGACAGGGGGACGGCTGGCTACACCTTC
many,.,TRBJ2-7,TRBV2,CASNSLGLSYEQYF,TGTGCCAGCAACTCATTGGGCCTCTCCTACGAGCAGTACTTC
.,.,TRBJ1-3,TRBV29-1,CSAVGNTIYF,TGCAGCGCTGTAGGAAACACCATATATTTT
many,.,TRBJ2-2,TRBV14,CASSQGITGELFF,TGTGCCAGCAGCCAAGGCATCACCGGGGAGCTGTTTTTT
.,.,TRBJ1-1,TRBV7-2,CASSLGGITRNTEAFF,TGTGCCAGCAGCTTAGGGGGCATAACCCGAAACACTGAAGCTTTCTTT
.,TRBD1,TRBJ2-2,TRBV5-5,CASSQDISGTGDTGELFF,TGTGCCAGCAGCCAAGACATCTCCGGGACAGGAGACACCGGGGAGCTGTTTTTT
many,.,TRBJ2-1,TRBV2,CASNLGGDEQFF,TGTGCCAGCAACTTAGGAGGCGATGAGCAGTTCTTC
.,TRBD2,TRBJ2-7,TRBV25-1,CVREGTSLREQYF,TGTGTCAGGGAGGGGACTAGCCTCCGCGAGCAGTACTTC
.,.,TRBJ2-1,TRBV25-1,CARLGGQGF,TGTGCCAGACTGGGGGGGCAGGGCTTC
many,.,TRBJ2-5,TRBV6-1,CASRRDLEEAQYF,TGTGCCAGCAGGAGGGACCTGGAGGAGGCCCAGTACTTC
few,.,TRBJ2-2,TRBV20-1,CSARDFERETGELFF,TGCAGTGCTAGAGATTTTGAGAGGGAAACCGGGGAGCTGTTTTTT
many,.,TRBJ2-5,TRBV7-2,CASSVLGAETQYF,TGTGCCAGCAGCGTACTAGGGGCAGAGACCCAGTACTTC
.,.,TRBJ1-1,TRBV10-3,CAISDGSLPLRTEAFF,TGTGCCATCAGTGACGGCTCTCTCCCCTTGCGGACTGAAGCTTTCTTT
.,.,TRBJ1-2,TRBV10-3,CATSGSGPGGYTF,TGTGCTACAAGTGGGTCGGGGCCTGGTGGCTACACCTTC
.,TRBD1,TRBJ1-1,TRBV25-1,CASYWGQRDTEAFF,TGTGCCAGTTACTGGGGACAGCGGGACACTGAAGCTTTCTTT
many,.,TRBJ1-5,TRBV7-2,CASSLRERQPQHF,TGTGCCAGCAGCTTACGGGAAAGGCAGCCCCAGCATTTT
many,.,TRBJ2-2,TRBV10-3,CAISEGVGELFF,TGTGCCATCAGTGAGGGAGTCGGGGAGCTGTTTTTT
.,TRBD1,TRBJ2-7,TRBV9,CASSPGQRSSYEQYF,TGTGCCAGCAGCCCGGGACAGCGGAGCTCCTACGAGCAGTACTTC
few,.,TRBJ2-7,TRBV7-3,CASSLGGGTPTYEQYF,TGTGCCAGCAGCTTAGGCGGCGGGACGCCCACCTACGAGCAGTACTTC
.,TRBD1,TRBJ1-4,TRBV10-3,CASSYGQGKATNEKLFF,TGTGCCAGCAGTTACGGACAGGGAAAGGCAACTAATGAAAAACTGTTTTTT
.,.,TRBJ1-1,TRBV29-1,CAWSVWGSEAFF,TGTGCCTGGAGTGTATGGGGGTCTGAAGCTTTCTTT
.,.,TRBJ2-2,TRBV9,CASSVGPYTGELFF,TGTGCCAGCAGCGTTGGGCCGTACACCGGGGAGCTGTTTTTT
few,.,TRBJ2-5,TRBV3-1,CASSPERETQYF,TGTGCCAGCAGCCCAGAGAGGGAGACCCAGTACTTC
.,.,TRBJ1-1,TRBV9,CACSVGVMNTEAFF,TGTGCCTGCAGCGTAGGAGTTATGAACACTGAAGCTTTCTTT
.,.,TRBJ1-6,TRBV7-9,CASSLAAWNSPLHF,TGTGCCAGCAGCTTGGCCGCTTGGAATTCACCCCTCCACTTT
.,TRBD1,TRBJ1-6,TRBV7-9,CASSLSVRTGLNSPLHF,TGTGCCAGCAGCTTGAGTGTTCGGACAGGGCTTAATTCACCCCTCCACTTT
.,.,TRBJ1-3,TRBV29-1,CSVRTDSGNTIYF,TGCAGCGTTCGGACGGACTCTGGGAACACCATATATTTT
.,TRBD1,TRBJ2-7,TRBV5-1,CASSLDGTGGFNEQYF,TGCGCCAGCAGCTTGGATGGGACAGGGGGCTTCAACGAGCAGTACTTC
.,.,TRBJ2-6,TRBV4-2,CASSQYRTGANVLTF,TGTGCCAGCAGCCAATACCGGACTGGGGCCAACGTCCTGACTTTC
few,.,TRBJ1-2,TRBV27,CASSFGSGPSSGYTF,TGTGCCAGCAGTTTCGGTTCCGGGCCTAGTAGCGGCTACACCTTC
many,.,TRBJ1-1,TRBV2,CASSGSGNTEAFF,TGTGCCAGCAGTGGCTCGGGGAACACTGAAGCTTTCTTT